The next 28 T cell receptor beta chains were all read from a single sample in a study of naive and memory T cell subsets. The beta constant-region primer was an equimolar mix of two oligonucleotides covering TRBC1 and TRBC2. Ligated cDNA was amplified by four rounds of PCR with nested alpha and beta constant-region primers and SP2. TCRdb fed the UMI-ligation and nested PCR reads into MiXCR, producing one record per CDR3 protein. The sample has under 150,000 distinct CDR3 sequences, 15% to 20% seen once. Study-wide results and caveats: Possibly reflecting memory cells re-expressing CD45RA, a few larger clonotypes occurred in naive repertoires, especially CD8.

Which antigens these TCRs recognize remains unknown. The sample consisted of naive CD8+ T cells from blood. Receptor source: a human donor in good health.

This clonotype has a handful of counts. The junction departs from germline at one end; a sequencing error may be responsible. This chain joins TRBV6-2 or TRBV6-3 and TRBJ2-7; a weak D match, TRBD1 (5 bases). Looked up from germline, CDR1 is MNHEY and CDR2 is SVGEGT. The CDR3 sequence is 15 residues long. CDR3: CASSRTRTLSDEQYF. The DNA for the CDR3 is TGTGCCAGCAGTCGGACACGGACCCTCTCCGACGAGCAGTACTTC.

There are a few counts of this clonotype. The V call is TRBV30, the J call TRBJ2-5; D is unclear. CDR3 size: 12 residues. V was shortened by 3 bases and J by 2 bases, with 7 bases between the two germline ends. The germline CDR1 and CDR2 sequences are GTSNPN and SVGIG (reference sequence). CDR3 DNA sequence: TGTGCCTGGAGGGCAGATCAAGAGACCCAGTACTTC. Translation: CAWRADQETQYF.

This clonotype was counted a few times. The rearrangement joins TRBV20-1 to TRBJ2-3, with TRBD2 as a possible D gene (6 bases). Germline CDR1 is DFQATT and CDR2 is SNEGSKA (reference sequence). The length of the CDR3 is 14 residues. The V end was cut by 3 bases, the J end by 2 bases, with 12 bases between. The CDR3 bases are TGCAGTGCTAGTTTCTGGGAGGACACAGATACGCAGTATTTT. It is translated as CSASFWEDTDTQYF.

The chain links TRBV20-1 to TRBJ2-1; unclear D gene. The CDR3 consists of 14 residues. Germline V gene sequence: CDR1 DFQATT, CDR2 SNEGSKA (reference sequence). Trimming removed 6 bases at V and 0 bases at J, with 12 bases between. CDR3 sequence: CSAIPSSSYNEQFF. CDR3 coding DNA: TGCAGTGCGATACCCTCGAGCTCCTACAATGAGCAGTTCTTC.

This CDR3 reads CASSPLGSGEAFF. CDR3 coding DNA: TGTGCCAGCAGCCCCCTGGGTTCGGGTGAAGCTTTCTTT. This rearrangement joins TRBV28 to TRBJ1-1, with D hard to call. The ends were cut back, 6 bases at V and 7 bases at J, with 15 bases in the middle. The germline gives CDR1 MDHEN, CDR2 SYDVKM. The CDR3 loop spans 13 amino acids.

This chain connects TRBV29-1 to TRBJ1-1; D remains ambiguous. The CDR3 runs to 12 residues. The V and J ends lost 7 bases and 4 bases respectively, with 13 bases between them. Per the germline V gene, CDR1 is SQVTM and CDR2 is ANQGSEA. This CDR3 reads CSEKTSVTEAFF. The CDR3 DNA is TGCAGCGAAAAGACCTCGGTCACTGAAGCTTTCTTT.

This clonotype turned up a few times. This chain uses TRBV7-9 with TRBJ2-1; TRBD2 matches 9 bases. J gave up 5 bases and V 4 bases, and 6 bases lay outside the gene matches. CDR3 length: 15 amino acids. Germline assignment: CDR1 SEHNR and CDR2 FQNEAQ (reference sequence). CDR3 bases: TGTGCCAGCAGCTCCGGGACTAGCAGACACAATGAGCAGTTCTTC. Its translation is CASSSGTSRHNEQFF.

CDR3 nucleotides: TGTGCCAGCAGTTTAGCATTGACTCAGCCCCAGCATTTT. Its protein product is CASSLALTQPQHF. V and J are TRBV12-3 or TRBV12-4 and TRBJ1-5, with unresolved D. The CDR3 totals 13 residues. Trimming took off 0 bases at V and 6 bases at J, with 6 bases between the two ends.

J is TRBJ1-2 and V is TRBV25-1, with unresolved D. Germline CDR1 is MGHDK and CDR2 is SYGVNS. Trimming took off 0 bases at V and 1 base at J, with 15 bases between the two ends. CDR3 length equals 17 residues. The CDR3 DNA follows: TGTGCCAGCAGTGAATATTTTATTTCCGGCAGTAACTATGGCTACACCTTC. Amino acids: CASSEYFISGSNYGYTF.

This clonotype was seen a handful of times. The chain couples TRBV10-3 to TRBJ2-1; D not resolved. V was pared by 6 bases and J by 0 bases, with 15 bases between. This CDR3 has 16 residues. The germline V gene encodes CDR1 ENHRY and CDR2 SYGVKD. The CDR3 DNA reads TGTGCCATCAGGAGAACTCGAACGAGCTCCTACAATGAGCAGTTCTTC. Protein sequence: CAIRRTRTSSYNEQFF.

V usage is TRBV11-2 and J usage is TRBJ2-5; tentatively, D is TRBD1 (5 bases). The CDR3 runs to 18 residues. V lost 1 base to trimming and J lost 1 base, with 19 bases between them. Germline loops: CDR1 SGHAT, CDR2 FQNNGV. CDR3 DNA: TGTGCCAGCAGCTTAGGGCCGGCGTCAGGGCCCCCCCAAGAGACCCAGTACTTC. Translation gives CASSLGPASGPPQETQYF.

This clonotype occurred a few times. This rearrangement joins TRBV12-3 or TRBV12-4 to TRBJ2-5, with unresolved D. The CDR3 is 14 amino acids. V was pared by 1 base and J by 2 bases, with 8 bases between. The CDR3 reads CASSLEGWQETQYF. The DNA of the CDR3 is TGTGCCAGCAGTTTAGAGGGCTGGCAAGAGACCCAGTACTTC.

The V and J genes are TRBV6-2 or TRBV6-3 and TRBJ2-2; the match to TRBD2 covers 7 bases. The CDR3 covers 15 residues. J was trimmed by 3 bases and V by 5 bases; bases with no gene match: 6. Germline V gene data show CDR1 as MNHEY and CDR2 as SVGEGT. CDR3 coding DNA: TGTGCCAGCAGTGAGGGCGGGAGTGACACCGGGGAGCTGTTTTTT. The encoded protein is CASSEGGSDTGELFF.

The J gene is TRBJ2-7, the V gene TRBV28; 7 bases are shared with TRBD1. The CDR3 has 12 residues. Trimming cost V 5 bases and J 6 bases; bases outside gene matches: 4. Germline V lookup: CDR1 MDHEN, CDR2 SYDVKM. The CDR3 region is CASSETGAEQYF. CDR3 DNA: TGTGCCAGCAGTGAAACAGGGGCCGAGCAGTACTTC.

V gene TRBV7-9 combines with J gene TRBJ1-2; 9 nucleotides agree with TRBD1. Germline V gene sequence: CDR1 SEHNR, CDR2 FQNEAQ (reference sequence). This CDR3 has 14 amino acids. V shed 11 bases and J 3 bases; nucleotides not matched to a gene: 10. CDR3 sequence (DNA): TGTGCCCTGGAGCGGACAGGGGCAGACTATGGCTACACCTTC. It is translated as CALERTGADYGYTF.

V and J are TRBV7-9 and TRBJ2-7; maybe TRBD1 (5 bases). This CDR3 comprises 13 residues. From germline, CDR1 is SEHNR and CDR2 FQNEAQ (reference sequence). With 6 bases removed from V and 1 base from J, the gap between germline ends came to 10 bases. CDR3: CASSYKGSYEQYF. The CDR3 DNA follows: TGTGCCAGCAGTTACAAGGGGTCCTACGAGCAGTACTTC.

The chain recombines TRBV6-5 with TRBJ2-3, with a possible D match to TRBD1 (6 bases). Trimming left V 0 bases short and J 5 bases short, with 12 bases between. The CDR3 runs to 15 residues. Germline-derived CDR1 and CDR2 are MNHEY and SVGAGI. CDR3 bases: TGTGCCAGCAGTTACTCGATACAGGGAGAAGATACGCAGTATTTT. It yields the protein CASSYSIQGEDTQYF.

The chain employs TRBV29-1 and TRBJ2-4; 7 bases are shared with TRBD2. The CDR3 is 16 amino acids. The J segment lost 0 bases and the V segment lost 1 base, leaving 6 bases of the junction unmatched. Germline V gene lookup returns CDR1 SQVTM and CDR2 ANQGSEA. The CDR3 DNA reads TGCAGCGTTGAAGCGGGAGGATTACTAGCCAAAAACATTCAGTACTTC. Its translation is CSVEAGGLLAKNIQYF.

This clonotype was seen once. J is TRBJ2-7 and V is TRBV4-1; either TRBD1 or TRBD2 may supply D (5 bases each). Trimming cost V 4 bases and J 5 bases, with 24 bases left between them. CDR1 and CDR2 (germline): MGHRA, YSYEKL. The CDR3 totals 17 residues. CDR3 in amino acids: CASSPFPEGRIVDEQYF. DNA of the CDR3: TGCGCCAGCAGCCCATTTCCCGAGGGGAGAATTGTCGACGAGCAGTACTTC.

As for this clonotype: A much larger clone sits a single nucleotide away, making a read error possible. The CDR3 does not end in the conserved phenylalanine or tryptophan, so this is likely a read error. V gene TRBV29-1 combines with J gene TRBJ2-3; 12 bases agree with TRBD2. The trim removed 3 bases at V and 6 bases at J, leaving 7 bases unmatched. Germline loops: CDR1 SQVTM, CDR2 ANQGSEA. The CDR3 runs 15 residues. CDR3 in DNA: TGCAGCGTTGATGGGACTAGCGGGTCCCGGGATACGCAGTATTCT. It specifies CSVDGTSGSRDTQYS.

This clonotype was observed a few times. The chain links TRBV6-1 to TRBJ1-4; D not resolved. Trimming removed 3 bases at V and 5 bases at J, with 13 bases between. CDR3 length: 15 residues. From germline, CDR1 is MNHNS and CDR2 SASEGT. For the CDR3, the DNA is TGTGCCAGCAGTGATATTGAACACTGGAATGAAAAACTGTTTTTT. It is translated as CASSDIEHWNEKLFF.

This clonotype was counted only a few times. The CDR3 spells CALWGDDGYTF. The CDR3 nucleotides read TGTGCGCTCTGGGGAGACGATGGCTACACCTTC. The V gene is TRBV12-3 or TRBV12-4, the J gene TRBJ1-2; D unclear. The CDR3 contains 11 residues.

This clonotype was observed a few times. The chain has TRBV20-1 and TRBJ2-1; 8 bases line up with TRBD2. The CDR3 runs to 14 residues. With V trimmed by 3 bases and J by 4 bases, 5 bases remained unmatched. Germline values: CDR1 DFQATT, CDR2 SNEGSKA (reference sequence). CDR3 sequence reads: CSAREEREYNEQFF. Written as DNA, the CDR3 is TGCAGTGCTAGGGAGGAGCGGGAGTACAATGAGCAGTTCTTC.

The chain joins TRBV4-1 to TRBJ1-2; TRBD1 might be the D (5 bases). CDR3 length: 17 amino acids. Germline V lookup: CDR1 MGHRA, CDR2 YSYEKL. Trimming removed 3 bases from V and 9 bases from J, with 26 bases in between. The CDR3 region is CASSHKDWGMTDSSYTF. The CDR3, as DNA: TGCGCCAGCAGCCACAAAGACTGGGGGATGACGGATTCGAGCTACACCTTC.

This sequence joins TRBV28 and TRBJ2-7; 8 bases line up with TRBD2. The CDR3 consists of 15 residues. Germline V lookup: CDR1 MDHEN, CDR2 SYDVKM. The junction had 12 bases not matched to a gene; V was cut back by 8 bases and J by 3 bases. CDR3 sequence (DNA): TGTGCCAGCGGATCGGGAGGGGCGGTATACTACGAGCAGTACTTC. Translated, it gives CASGSGGAVYYEQYF. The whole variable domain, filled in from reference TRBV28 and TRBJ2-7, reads DVKVTQSSRYLVKRTGEKVFLECVQDMDHENMFWYRQDPGLGLRLIYFSYDVKMKEKGDIPEGYSVSREKKERFSLILESASTNQTSMYLCASGSGGAVYYEQYFGPGTRLTVT.

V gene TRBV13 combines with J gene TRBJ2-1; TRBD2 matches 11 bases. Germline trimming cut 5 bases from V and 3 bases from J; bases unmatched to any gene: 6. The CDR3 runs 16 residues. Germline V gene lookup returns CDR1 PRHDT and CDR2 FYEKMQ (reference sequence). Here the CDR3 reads CASSPQGLADYNEQFF. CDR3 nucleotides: TGTGCCAGCAGCCCACAGGGACTAGCGGACTACAATGAGCAGTTCTTC.

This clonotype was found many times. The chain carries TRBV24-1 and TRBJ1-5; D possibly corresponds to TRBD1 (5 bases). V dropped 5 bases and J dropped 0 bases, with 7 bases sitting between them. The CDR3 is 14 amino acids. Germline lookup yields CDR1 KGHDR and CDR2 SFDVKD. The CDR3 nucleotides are TGTGCCACCAGTGGACAGTATAGCAATCAGCCCCAGCATTTT. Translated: CATSGQYSNQPQHF.

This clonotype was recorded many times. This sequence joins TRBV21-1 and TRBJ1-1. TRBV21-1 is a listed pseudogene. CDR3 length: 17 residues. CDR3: CASSKCNMGTEGAEAFF. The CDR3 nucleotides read TGTGCCAGCAGCAAATGTAATATGGGGACTGAAGGCGCTGAAGCTTTCTTT.